This entry lists 28 T cell receptor beta chains sequenced from one sample in a study of T cells after yellow fever vaccination. Each CDR3 protein is one row after TCRdb ran MiXCR on the 5' RACE reads. This sample has under 80,000 distinct CDR3 sequences, with roughly 7.4% found just once. This material consisted of CD8+ T cells sorted from PBMCs, taken 15 days after the yellow fever booster vaccination. These receptors all stem from a man under 40 who received the YFV17D yellow fever vaccine.

This clonotype was counted ten times or more. V usage is TRBV6-2 or TRBV6-3 and J usage is TRBJ2-1; 8 nucleotides line up with TRBD2. V lost 5 bases and J lost 8; bases outside the gene matches: 8. Germline V gives CDR1 MNHEY, CDR2 SVGEGT. This CDR3 spans 14 amino acids. CDR3 sequence reads: CASSLAGRWYEQFF. CDR3 DNA: TGTGCCAGCAGTCTAGCGGGCCGATGGTATGAGCAGTTCTTC.

Many counts were recorded for this clonotype. This chain joins TRBV29-1 and TRBJ2-7; TRBD2 matches at 9 bases. J lost 3 bases, V lost 4 bases, and 7 bases had no gene match. The germline CDR1 and CDR2 sequences are SQVTM and ANQGSEA. CDR3 length: 14 amino acids. The CDR3 loop reads CSVVLREGLYEQYF. CDR3 sequence (DNA): TGCAGCGTTGTTTTGCGGGAGGGCCTCTACGAGCAGTACTTC.

The gene calls are TRBV20-1 and TRBJ2-7; no firm D call. Germline loops: CDR1 DFQATT, CDR2 SNEGSKA (reference sequence). The CDR3 is made up of 13 amino acids. Trimming pared 3 bases from V and 5 bases from J, leaving 14 bases between. The DNA of the CDR3 is TGCAGTGCTAGTAGGCTAGTTGGGGACGAGCAGTACTTC. This encodes CSASRLVGDEQYF.

The sample holds many counts of this clonotype. The CDR3 coding sequence is TGTGCCAGCAGCCCGGGACTAGCGGGAAACAATGAGCAGTTCTTC. Residues: CASSPGLAGNNEQFF. The genes are TRBV5-8 and TRBJ2-1; 13 positions match TRBD2. Germline CDR1 and CDR2: SGHTS and YDEGEE. The CDR3 has 15 amino acids. Trimming removed 4 bases from V and 5 bases from J; junction bases left unmatched: 3.

Concerning this clonotype: A much more abundant neighbour one base away suggests this may be a read error. The chain combines TRBV15 with TRBJ2-3, with D tentatively TRBD1 (5 bases). V lost 11 bases and J lost 2, with 23 bases in between. The CDR3 spans 16 residues. Germline lookup yields CDR1 LNHNV and CDR2 YYDKDF (reference sequence). The CDR3 loop reads CAANQDLQDHTDTQYF. CDR3 nucleotide sequence: TGTGCCGCAAACCAGGACCTACAGGATCACACAGATACGCAGTATTTT.

There are many counts of this clonotype. The J gene is TRBJ2-7, the V gene TRBV7-8; possible D gene TRBD1, 5 bases. The CDR3 extends over 13 amino acids. Germline V gene sequence: CDR1 SGHVS, CDR2 FQNEAQ. V lost 2 bases and J lost 12, with 17 bases in between. DNA of the CDR3: TGTGCCAGCAGCTTAACAGGTTCCGCGACCCGGTACTTC. It yields the protein CASSLTGSATRYF.

The table lists this clonotype with many counts. This rearrangement joins TRBV20-1 to TRBJ2-1; 10 bases fit TRBD1. CDR1 is DFQATT, CDR2 SNEGSKA, per germline (reference sequence). This CDR3 is built from 15 residues. J gave up 5 bases and V 3 bases, and 7 bases lay outside the gene matches. CDR3 sequence (DNA): TGCAGTGCTAGCCGATCCGGGACAGGGGACAATGAGCAGTTCTTC. This translates into CSASRSGTGDNEQFF.

This clonotype showed up just a few times. The CDR3 sequence: CATSRVQGSISYNEQFF. The CDR3 DNA follows: TGTGCCACCAGCAGAGTCCAGGGTTCGATCTCCTACAATGAGCAGTTCTTC. The chain couples TRBV15 to TRBJ2-1, with D perhaps TRBD1 (5 bases). V lost 1 base, J lost 0 bases, and 13 bases lay in between. The CDR3 is 17 residues long. Germline-derived CDR1 and CDR2 are LNHNV and YYDKDF (reference sequence).

The sample holds many counts of this clonotype. V and J are TRBV5-6 and TRBJ2-1; 9 nucleotides match TRBD1. Trimming at V came to 4 bases and at J to 9 bases, leaving 11 bases not matched to a gene. CDR3 length: 15 residues. The germline gives CDR1 SGHDT, CDR2 YYEEEE. The CDR3 DNA follows: TGTGCCAGCAGCCCGATGGGGACAGGGAATGGTGAGCAGTTCTTC. This encodes CASSPMGTGNGEQFF.

This clonotype was seen many times. This CDR3 reads CSAYTGTRSYNEQFF. CDR3 in DNA: TGCAGTGCCTATACCGGGACCCGCTCCTACAATGAGCAGTTCTTC. The V call is TRBV20-1, the J call TRBJ2-1; D may correspond to TRBD1 or TRBD2 (5 bases each). Trimming cost V 6 bases and J 0 bases, with 15 bases left between them. The CDR3 has 15 residues. The germline gives CDR1 DFQATT, CDR2 SNEGSKA (reference sequence).

Many counts were recorded for this clonotype. The chain uses TRBV27 and TRBJ2-3; D gene uncertain. The germline V and J ends were trimmed by 5 bases and 4 bases, with 10 bases remaining between them. The germline CDR1 and CDR2 sequences are MNHEY and SMNVEV (reference sequence). This CDR3 contains 13 residues. The CDR3 spells CASSLLGADTQYF. The CDR3 bases are TGTGCCAGCAGTCTCCTTGGGGCAGATACGCAGTATTTT.

This clonotype turned up a few times. V gene TRBV12-3 or TRBV12-4 combines with J gene TRBJ2-7; weak D call: TRBD1 (6 bases). The CDR3 loop spans 11 amino acids. V was trimmed by 3 bases and J by 11 bases, leaving 11 bases between them. The CDR3 DNA follows: TGTGCCAGCAGTTTTGGACAGCCCAAGTACTTC. Translation: CASSFGQPKYF.

This clonotype appeared a few times. The chain joins TRBV4-3 to TRBJ2-1; 7 nucleotides match TRBD1. V lost 4 bases to trimming and J lost 4 bases; unmatched junction nucleotides: 7. The CDR3 totals 15 residues. The germline V gene encodes CDR1 LGHNA and CDR2 YSLEER. The CDR3 is CASSLTGTPYNEQFF. Here the CDR3 DNA reads TGCGCCAGCAGCCTGACAGGGACCCCTTACAATGAGCAGTTCTTC.

This clonotype was recorded many times. The chain carries TRBV6-2 or TRBV6-3 and TRBJ2-7; D gene uncertain. The length of the CDR3 is 14 residues. The ends were cut back, 1 base at V and 2 bases at J, with 9 bases in the middle. The V gene's germline CDR1 is MNHEY and CDR2 SVGEGT. The CDR3 sequence is CASSYWTDTYEQYF. In DNA, the CDR3 is TGTGCCAGCAGTTACTGGACCGATACCTACGAGCAGTACTTC.

As to this clonotype: A clone one base away is much larger, so this may be a read error. The chain uses TRBV27 and TRBJ2-7, with 9 bases fitting TRBD1. V shed 6 bases and J 4 bases; nucleotides not matched to a gene: 10. Per the germline V gene, CDR1 is MNHEY and CDR2 is SMNVEV (reference sequence). The CDR3 sequence is 15 residues long. The CDR3, as DNA: TGTGCCAGCAGCCCTTATGACAGGGGGATGTACGAGCAGTACTTC. Its translation: CASSPYDRGMYEQYF.

At least ten counts were recorded for this clonotype. The J gene is TRBJ2-7, the V gene TRBV6-5; D remains unclear. CDR1 and CDR2 (germline): MNHEY, SVGAGI. Between the trimmed V and J ends, which lost 7 bases and 6 bases, there was a span of 10 bases. This CDR3 has 11 amino acids. The CDR3 sequence is CASKSSGEQYF. The CDR3 coding sequence is TGTGCCAGCAAGAGTTCTGGCGAGCAGTACTTC.

This clonotype was seen at least ten times. The genes are TRBV29-1 and TRBJ2-4; no clear D gene. Germline CDR1 and CDR2: SQVTM and ANQGSEA. The CDR3 is 15 amino acids. Trimming removed 6 bases from V and 0 bases from J, with 15 bases in between. CDR3: CSVNRTKLAKNIQYF. The CDR3 DNA reads TGCAGCGTCAATCGGACGAAACTAGCCAAAAACATTCAGTACTTC.

This clonotype was counted many times. The chain combines TRBV6-2 or TRBV6-3 with TRBJ2-6, with D perhaps TRBD2 (6 bases). The V gene's germline CDR1 is MNHEY and CDR2 SVGEGT. The length of the CDR3 is 14 residues. Trimming shortened V by 2 bases and J by 4 bases, and 6 bases separated the two germline ends. The CDR3 sequence: CASSYGGGANVLTF. CDR3 sequence (DNA): TGTGCCAGCAGTTACGGGGGGGGGGCCAACGTCCTGACTTTC.

This clonotype was seen at least ten times. This chain connects TRBV14 to TRBJ2-1, with a weak D call TRBD2 (6 bases). Germline CDR1 reads SGHDN; CDR2 reads FVKESK. This CDR3 region has 13 residues. The V end lost 1 base, the J end lost 9 bases, and 10 bases lay between the germline ends. The CDR3 bases are TGTGCCAGCAGCCAAGTGGGGGGAGGTGAGCAGTTCTTC. The encoded protein is CASSQVGGGEQFF. The variable domain in full, with the rest retrieved from reference TRBV14 and TRBJ2-1, is EAGVTQFPSHSVIEKGQTVTLRCDPISGHDNLYWYRRVMGKEIKFLLHFVKESKQDESGMPNNRFLAERTGGTYSTLKVQPAELEDSGVYFCASSQVGGGEQFFGPGTRLTVL.

This clonotype was seen repeatedly, ten times or more. The chain uses TRBV7-3 and TRBJ2-1, with D perhaps being TRBD1 or TRBD2 (5 bases each). Germline assignment: CDR1 SGHTA and CDR2 FQGTGA. Trimming took 0 bases from V and 6 from J, leaving 6 bases between them. CDR3 length equals 13 residues. CDR3 protein: CASSLTGRNEQFF. CDR3 bases: TGTGCCAGCAGCTTAACGGGACGCAATGAGCAGTTCTTC.

This clonotype has ten or more counts. The chain carries TRBV27 and TRBJ1-5; D gene uncertain. Germline-derived CDR1 and CDR2 are MNHEY and SMNVEV (reference sequence). Trimming removed 4 bases from V and 5 bases from J, with 9 bases in between. The CDR3 has 13 residues. The CDR3 DNA follows: TGTGCCAGCAGTTGGAGAGTGGATCAGCCCCAGCATTTT. It translates to CASSWRVDQPQHF.

This clonotype was seen repeatedly, ten times or more. The rearrangement uses TRBV6-2 or TRBV6-3 and TRBJ2-7; D tentatively reads TRBD1 or TRBD2 (7 bases each). CDR3 length: 17 amino acids. The germline V and J ends were trimmed by 8 bases and 1 base, with 24 bases remaining between them. CDR1 and CDR2 (germline): MNHEY, SVGEGT. CDR3 amino acids: CASETLGQRENSYEQYF. Written as DNA, the CDR3 is TGTGCCAGCGAAACCCTGGGACAGCGGGAAAATTCCTACGAGCAGTACTTC.

In this sample, this clonotype turned up many times. The chain uses TRBV27 and TRBJ2-7; TRBD1 is a possible D gene (6 bases). The CDR3 covers 11 residues. CDR1 is MNHEY, CDR2 SMNVEV, per germline (reference sequence). Trimming removed 8 bases from V and 6 bases from J, with 11 bases in between. CDR3 bases: TGTGCCAGCGGCCAGGGGACCGAGCAGTACTTC. Its translation is CASGQGTEQYF.

This clonotype was picked up many times. The rearrangement joins TRBV4-3 to TRBJ2-3; TRBD2 matches at 10 bases. V lost 3 bases, J lost 4 bases, and 10 bases stayed unmatched. The CDR3 covers 17 residues. CDR1 LGHNA and CDR2 YSLEER come from the germline V gene. CDR3 region: CASSHGVAGGFADTQYF. The CDR3 DNA reads as TGCGCCAGCAGCCATGGAGTAGCGGGAGGATTCGCAGATACGCAGTATTTT.

This clonotype appeared many times. The chain couples TRBV24-1 to TRBJ2-1; 7 bases are a match to TRBD1. The CDR3 extends over 15 amino acids. J was trimmed by 5 bases and V by 4 bases; bases with no gene match: 7. The germline CDR1 and CDR2 sequences are KGHDR and SFDVKD. In DNA form, the CDR3 reads TGTGCCACCAGTGACCCTGATACAGGGGACAATGAGCAGTTCTTC. It codes for CATSDPDTGDNEQFF.

The chain combines TRBV7-9 with TRBJ2-7; 12 nucleotides line up with TRBD2. Germline V gene sequence: CDR1 SEHNR, CDR2 FQNEAQ (reference sequence). V trimming: 4 bases; J trimming: 7 bases; junction bases outside the gene matches: 8. This CDR3 is built from 15 residues. The CDR3 loop is CASSSPLAGGAEQYF. DNA of the CDR3: TGTGCCAGCAGCTCCCCGCTAGCGGGAGGGGCTGAGCAGTACTTC.

This clonotype was seen ten or more times. The chain links TRBV5-6 to TRBJ1-5; TRBD1 agrees at 7 bases. Germline CDR1 is SGHDT and CDR2 is YYEEEE. Losses at the gene ends were 4 bases for V and 1 base for J; bases not matched to a gene: 5. The CDR3 length is 15 residues. The CDR3 nucleotides read TGTGCCAGCAGCGCCTCGACAGGGAGCAATCAGCCCCAGCATTTT. Translation gives CASSASTGSNQPQHF.

The CDR3 bases are TGTGCCAGCAGCTTCCCCCCGGCGGACGAGCAGTACTTC. This encodes CASSFPPADEQYF. The chain carries TRBV7-8 and TRBJ2-7; D gene uncertain. Germline CDR1 and CDR2: SGHVS and FQNEAQ. CDR3 length: 13 residues. Trimming shortened V by 3 bases and J by 5 bases, and 11 bases separated the two germline ends.